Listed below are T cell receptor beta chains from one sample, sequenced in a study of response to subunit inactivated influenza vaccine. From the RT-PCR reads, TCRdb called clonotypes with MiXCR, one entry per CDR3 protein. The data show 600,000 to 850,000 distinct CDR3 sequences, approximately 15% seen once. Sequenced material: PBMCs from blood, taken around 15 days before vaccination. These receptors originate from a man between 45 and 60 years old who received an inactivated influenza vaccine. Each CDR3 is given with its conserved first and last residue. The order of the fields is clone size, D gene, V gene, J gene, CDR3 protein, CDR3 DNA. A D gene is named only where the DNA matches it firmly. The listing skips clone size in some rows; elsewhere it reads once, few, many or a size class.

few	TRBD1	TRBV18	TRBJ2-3	CASSSIPGQGFDTQYF	TGTGCCAGCTCATCAATTCCGGGACAGGGATTTGATACGCAGTATTTT
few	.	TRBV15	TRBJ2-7	CATSREAGGVGYEQYF	TGTGCCACCAGCAGAGAGGCCGGCGGGGTGGGGTACGAGCAGTACTTC
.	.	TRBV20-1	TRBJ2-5	CSANPELEGQETQYF	TGCAGTGCCAACCCAGAATTAGAGGGGCAAGAGACCCAGTACTTC
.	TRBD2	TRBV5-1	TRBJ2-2	CASSSSGTSGGARAGELFF	TGCGCCAGCAGCTCGAGCGGGACTAGCGGGGGGGCCCGGGCCGGGGAGCTGTTTTTT
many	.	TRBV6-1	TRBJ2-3	CASSPGGLSTDTQYF	TGTGCCAGCAGTCCCGGGGGCCTTTCCACAGATACGCAGTATTTT
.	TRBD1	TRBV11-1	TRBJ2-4	CASSLRDSTTSLAKNIQYF	TGTGCCAGCAGCTTACGGGACAGCACTACGAGCTTAGCCAAAAACATTCAGTACTTC
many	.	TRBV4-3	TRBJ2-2	CASSQEGRGRELFF	TGCGCCAGCAGCCAAGAGGGAAGGGGCCGGGAGCTGTTTTTT
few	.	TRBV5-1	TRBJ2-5	CASSFTGLRETQYF	TGCGCCAGCAGCTTCACCGGTCTTAGGGAGACCCAGTACTTC
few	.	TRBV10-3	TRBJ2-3	CAISESLADTDTQYF	TGTGCCATCAGTGAGTCCTTAGCGGATACAGATACGCAGTATTTT
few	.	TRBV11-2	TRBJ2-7	CASSRLVHEQYF	TGTGCCAGCAGCCGTCTGGTCCACGAGCAGTACTTC
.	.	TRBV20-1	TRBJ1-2	CSARDRGAETTAF	TGCAGTGCTAGAGATAGGGGAGCGGAGACGACCGCTTTC
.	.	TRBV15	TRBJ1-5	CATSRDRSNQPQHF	TGTGCCACCAGCAGAGATCGTAGCAATCAGCCCCAGCATTTT
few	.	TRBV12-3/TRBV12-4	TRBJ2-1	CASSPRRRVDEQFF	TGTGCCAGCAGCCCGAGGCGGAGGGTGGATGAGCAGTTCTTC
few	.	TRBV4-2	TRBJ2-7	CASSPYSRADEQYF	TGTGCCAGCAGCCCCTATAGTCGGGCCGACGAGCAGTACTTC
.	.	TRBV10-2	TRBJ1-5	CASSVASGGGAQHF	TGCGCCAGCAGTGTAGCGTCAGGAGGGGGGGCCCAGCATTTT
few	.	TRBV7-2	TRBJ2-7	CASSLRRAYEQYF	TGTGCCAGCAGCTTGCGCAGGGCTTACGAGCAGTACTTC
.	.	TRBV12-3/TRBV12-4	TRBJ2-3	CASSFWASSTDTQYF	TGTGCCAGCAGTTTCTGGGCCTCTAGCACAGATACGCAGTATTTT
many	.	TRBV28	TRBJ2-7	CASKTLLGRSYEQYF	TGTGCCAGCAAAACACTCCTTGGTCGGTCTTACGAGCAGTACTTC
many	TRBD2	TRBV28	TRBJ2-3	CASSQGLVFGTDTQYF	TGTGCCAGCAGTCAGGGACTAGTATTCGGCACAGATACGCAGTATTTT
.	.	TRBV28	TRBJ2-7	CASSLGGGPMYEQYF	TGTGCCAGCAGTCTTGGGGGGGGGCCGATGTACGAGCAGTACTTC
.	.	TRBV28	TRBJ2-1	CASRNFDEQFF	TGTGCCAGCAGGAACTTTGATGAGCAGTTCTTC